This record concerns one T cell receptor (beta chain) sequence. This sample is part of a study of blood T cell repertoires in COVID-19. On the study more broadly: Acute and convalescent COVID-19 samples came from the United States, Italy and Spain. The cDNA or gDNA used as material had been derived from T cells, B-cell-depleted T cells, or PBMCs.

The CDR3 consists of 16 residues. Germline V lookup: CDR1 SGHTA, CDR2 FQGNSA. V was trimmed by 0 bases and J by 0 bases, leaving 10 bases between them. Profiled with immunoSEQ multiplex PCR; TCRdb holds only in-frame clones, not every one. The profile shows about 160,000 clones, 90% to 95% of them singletons. The chain is built from TRBV7-2 and TRBJ2-3; D uncertain. This clonotype was sampled from a woman aged 50 to 65 with acute or convalescent COVID-19. The sequenced sample consisted of peripheral blood. For the CDR3, the DNA is TGTGCCAGCAGCTTAGCAGCGAACCCTAGCACAGATACGCAGTATTTT. This translates into CASSLAANPSTDTQYF.